A selection of T cell receptor beta chains follows, all from one sample in a study of early T cells in non-severe SARS-CoV-2 infection. TCRdb reanalysed the 5' RACE reads using MiXCR and keeps one entry per CDR3 protein. Among over 75,000 distinct CDR3 sequences listed, roughly 13% were seen once. The sample comprised whole blood. These receptors came from an adult who was a healthcare worker with PCR-confirmed SARS-CoV-2 infection or an uninfected control (not recorded which). The CDR3 runs from the conserved cysteine through the conserved F or W. A D gene is named only where the DNA matches it firmly. Size is omitted from some rows. Given values are once, few, many or a class for expanded clones.

size	J	D	V	CDR3	DNA
many	TRBJ2-3	TRBD1	TRBV11-2	CASSIRQGIDTQYF	TGTGCCAGCAGCATTCGACAGGGTATAGATACGCAGTATTTT
many	TRBJ1-1	TRBD1	TRBV7-9	CASSLSYWQGGTEAFF	TGTGCCAGCAGCTTAAGTTACTGGCAGGGGGGAACTGAAGCTTTCTTT
once	TRBJ2-1	NA	TRBV12-5	CASGSPNEQFF	TGTGCTAGTGGTTCCCCCAATGAGCAGTTCTTC
many	TRBJ2-7	TRBD1	TRBV6-6	CASSDRGSYEQYF	TGTGCCAGCAGCGACAGGGGGTCCTACGAGCAGTACTTC
NA	TRBJ2-5	TRBD2	TRBV5-1	CASSSGGSGETQYF	TGCGCCAGCAGCTCCGGGGGGAGCGGCGAGACCCAGTACTTC
few	TRBJ2-3	TRBD2	TRBV6-6	CASSYSYGTSGRTDTQYF	TGTGCCAGCAGTTACTCCTATGGGACTAGCGGCCGCACAGATACGCAGTATTTT
NA	TRBJ2-7	NA	TRBV9	CASSVRGSSYEQYF	TGTGCCAGCAGCGTAAGAGGAAGTTCCTACGAGCAGTACTTC
NA	TRBJ2-5	NA	TRBV20-1	CSAGGPAETQYF	TGCAGTGCTGGAGGGCCCGCGGAGACCCAGTACTTC
many	TRBJ2-5	TRBD2	TRBV27	CASKLAGNQETQYF	TGTGCCAGCAAACTAGCGGGGAACCAAGAGACCCAGTACTTC
NA	TRBJ1-2	NA	TRBV9	CASSVDAYGYTF	TGTGCCAGCAGCGTAGACGCCTATGGCTACACCTTC
few	TRBJ1-1	NA	TRBV9	CASSEEGWTEAFF	TGTGCCAGCAGCGAGGAGGGGTGGACTGAAGCTTTCTTT
NA	TRBJ2-7	NA	TRBV3-2	CASSQESSGGPGYEQYF	TGTGCCAGCAGCCAGGAATCTAGCGGGGGGCCCGGCTACGAGCAGTACTTC
many	TRBJ1-3	NA	TRBV19	CASSLSGAGNTIYF	TGTGCCAGTAGCCTGTCGGGGGCTGGAAACACCATATATTTT
few	TRBJ1-1	NA	TRBV12-3/TRBV12-4	CASSLARGNTEAFF	TGTGCCAGCAGTTTAGCCAGGGGGAACACTGAAGCTTTCTTT
NA	TRBJ2-4	NA	TRBV6-6	CASSQELLKNIQYF	TGTGCCAGCAGTCAGGAGCTCCTGAAAAACATTCAGTACTTC
few	TRBJ2-3	TRBD1	TRBV4-2	CASSQGTVDRYTDTQYF	TGTGCCAGCAGCCAAGGGACGGTGGACAGGTACACAGATACGCAGTATTTT
many	TRBJ1-1	NA	TRBV7-2	CASSEGQLNTEAFF	TGTGCCAGCAGCGAAGGACAATTGAACACTGAAGCTTTCTTT
many	TRBJ2-3	NA	TRBV19	CASSLRTASDTQYF	TGTGCCAGTAGTCTCCGGACAGCCTCAGATACGCAGTATTTT
many	TRBJ1-1	NA	TRBV11-2	CASSLVFTGQIF	TGTGCCAGCAGCTTAGTATTCACGGGACAAATCTTT
few	TRBJ2-3	NA	TRBV4-2	CASSNLGTQDTQYF	TGTGCCAGCAGCAATCTAGGAACTCAAGATACGCAGTATTTT
NA	TRBJ1-1	NA	TRBV4-3	CASSHRSRAAGDTEAFF	TGCGCCAGCAGCCATCGTTCACGGGCGGCAGGGGACACTGAAGCTTTCTTT
many	TRBJ2-7	TRBD1	TRBV28	CASKSAAGTGYEQYF	TGTGCCAGCAAATCCGCAGCCGGGACAGGTTACGAGCAGTACTTC
few	TRBJ2-3	NA	TRBV18	CASSPQQGSADTQYF	TGTGCCAGCTCACCACAACAGGGTTCAGCAGATACGCAGTATTTT
many	TRBJ1-1	NA	TRBV25-1	CASSDGTEAFF	TGTGCCAGCAGTGACGGCACTGAAGCTTTCTTT
few	TRBJ2-1	TRBD2	TRBV20-1	CSARSGLAGGPVFNEQFF	TGCAGTGCTAGATCCGGACTAGCGGGGGGGCCAGTGTTCAATGAGCAGTTCTTC
many	TRBJ1-1	NA	TRBV29-1	CSAGQGPGGTEAFF	TGCAGCGCAGGGCAGGGGCCAGGAGGCACTGAAGCTTTCTTT
many	TRBJ2-3	TRBD1	TRBV20-1	CSARSPGQGAADTQYF	TGCAGTGCTAGATCACCGGGACAGGGGGCAGCCGATACGCAGTATTTT
many	TRBJ1-1	NA	TRBV28	CASSLAGTLNTEAFF	TGTGCCAGCAGTTTAGCGGGGACACTGAACACTGAAGCTTTCTTT
many	TRBJ2-7	TRBD1	TRBV11-2	CASLDRGYEQYF	TGTGCCAGCTTGGACAGGGGCTACGAGCAGTACTTC
NA	TRBJ2-7	NA	TRBV10-3	CAISESIGSTYEQYF	TGTGCCATCAGTGAGTCGATCGGTTCTACCTACGAGCAGTACTTC
few	TRBJ1-2	TRBD1	TRBV19	CASSSPGDRNYGYTF	TGTGCCAGTAGTAGCCCAGGGGACAGGAACTATGGCTACACCTTC
NA	TRBJ2-5	NA	TRBV7-2	CASSDGGTQYF	TGTGCCAGCAGTGATGGAGGGACCCAGTACTTC
NA	TRBJ2-3	TRBD1	TRBV15	CATSRDRGGRSTDTQYF	TGTGCCACCAGCAGAGATAGAGGGGGCCGCAGCACAGATACGCAGTATTTT
many	TRBJ2-1	TRBD1	TRBV7-9	CASSANYRGNEQFF	TGTGCCAGCAGCGCCAACTACAGGGGGAATGAGCAGTTCTTC
NA	TRBJ2-1	NA	TRBV24-1	CATSDLGGARLHEQFF	TGTGCCACCAGTGATTTGGGCGGGGCCCGCCTCCATGAGCAGTTCTTC
NA	TRBJ2-5	NA	TRBV12-3/TRBV12-4	CASALEETQYF	TGTGCCAGCGCACTGGAAGAGACCCAGTACTTC
many	TRBJ2-2	NA	TRBV20-1	CSAKSRGNTGELFF	TGCAGTGCTAAATCCAGGGGAAACACCGGGGAGCTGTTTTTT
few	TRBJ2-2	NA	TRBV7-8	CASSLERRGELFF	TGTGCCAGCAGCTTAGAGAGGAGGGGGGAGCTGTTTTTT
few	TRBJ1-1	NA	TRBV29-1	CSFPGRGGTEAFF	TGCAGCTTCCCTGGGAGGGGCGGCACTGAAGCTTTCTTT
few	TRBJ2-7	TRBD1	TRBV5-1	CASSPVGRGPYEQYF	TGCGCCAGCAGCCCCGTGGGCAGGGGGCCCTACGAGCAGTACTTC
NA	TRBJ2-1	TRBD1	TRBV7-9	CASSLGWTGVFNEQFF	TGTGCCAGCAGCTTAGGTTGGACAGGGGTATTCAATGAGCAGTTCTTC
NA	TRBJ1-5	NA	TRBV28	CASSLGGNSNQPQHF	TGTGCCAGCAGTTTAGGAGGGAATAGCAATCAGCCCCAGCATTTT